This T cell receptor (beta chain) was found in a study of technical replicates of blood from several donors. TCRdb's copy holds only in-frame clones and misses some; the assay was immunoSEQ multiplex PCR. The sample lists tens of thousands of clones, 90% to 95% occurring once. In germline, CDR1 is MNHEY, CDR2 SVGAGI. V gave up 8 bases and J gave up 0 bases; unmatched junction bases: 9. CDR3 length: 15 amino acids. The rearrangement joins TRBV6-5 to TRBJ1-1; 7 positions agree with TRBD1. The sequenced sample consisted of T cells isolated from PBMCs. The TCR was taken from a human donor in good health. CDR3 coding DNA: TGTGCCAGCGGGACAGAGTCGTTCATGAACACTGAAGCTTTCTTT. It is translated as CASGTESFMNTEAFF.